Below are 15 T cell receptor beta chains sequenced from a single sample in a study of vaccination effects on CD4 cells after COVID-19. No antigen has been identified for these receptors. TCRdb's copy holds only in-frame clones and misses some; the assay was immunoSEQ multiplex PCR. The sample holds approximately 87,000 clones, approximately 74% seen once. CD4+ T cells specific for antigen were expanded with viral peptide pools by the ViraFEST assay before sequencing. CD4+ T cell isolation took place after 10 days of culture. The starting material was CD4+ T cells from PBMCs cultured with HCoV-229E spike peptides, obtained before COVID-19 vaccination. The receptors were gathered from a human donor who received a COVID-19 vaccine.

The CDR3 DNA follows: TGTGCCAGCAGTTTCGCAGGGGGCTCCGAGCAGTACGTC. It translates to CASSFAGGSEQYV. V gene TRBV12-3 or TRBV12-4 combines with J gene TRBJ2-7, with 8 bases matching TRBD1. The CDR3 covers 13 residues. J lost 6 bases, V lost 3 bases, and 4 bases had no gene match.

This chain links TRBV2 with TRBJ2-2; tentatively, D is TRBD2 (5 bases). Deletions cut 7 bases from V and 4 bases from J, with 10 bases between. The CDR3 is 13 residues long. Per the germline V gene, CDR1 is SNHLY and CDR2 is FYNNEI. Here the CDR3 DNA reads TGTGCCAGCACGAGAGCGGTCACCGGGGAGCTGTTTTTT. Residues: CASTRAVTGELFF.

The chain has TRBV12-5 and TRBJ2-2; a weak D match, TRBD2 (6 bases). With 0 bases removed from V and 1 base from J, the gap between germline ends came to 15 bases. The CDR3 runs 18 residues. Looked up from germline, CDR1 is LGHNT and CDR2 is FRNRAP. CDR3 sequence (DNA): TGTGCTAGTGGTTTGGTCCCCGACGGACTACTGAACACCGGGGAGCTGTTTTTT. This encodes CASGLVPDGLLNTGELFF.

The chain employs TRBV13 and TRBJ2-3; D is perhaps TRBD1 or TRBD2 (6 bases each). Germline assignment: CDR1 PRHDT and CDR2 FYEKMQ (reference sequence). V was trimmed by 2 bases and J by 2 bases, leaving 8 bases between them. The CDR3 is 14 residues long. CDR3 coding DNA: TGTGCCAGCAGCTTATCGGGGGCCACAGATACGCAGTATTTT. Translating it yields CASSLSGATDTQYF. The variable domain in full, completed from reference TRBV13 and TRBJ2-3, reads AAGVIQSPRHLIKEKRETATLKCYPIPRHDTVYWYQQGPGQDPQFLISFYEKMQSDKGSIPDRFSAQQFSDYHSELNMSSLELGDSALYFCASSLSGATDTQYFGPGTRLTVL.

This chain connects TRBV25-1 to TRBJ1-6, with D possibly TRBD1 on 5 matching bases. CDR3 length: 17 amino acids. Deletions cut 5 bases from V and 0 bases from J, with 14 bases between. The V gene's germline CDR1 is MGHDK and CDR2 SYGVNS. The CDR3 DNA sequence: TGTGCCAGCAGTCAAGGGACCGCCAGCTCCTATAATTCACCCCTCCACTTT. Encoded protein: CASSQGTASSYNSPLHF.

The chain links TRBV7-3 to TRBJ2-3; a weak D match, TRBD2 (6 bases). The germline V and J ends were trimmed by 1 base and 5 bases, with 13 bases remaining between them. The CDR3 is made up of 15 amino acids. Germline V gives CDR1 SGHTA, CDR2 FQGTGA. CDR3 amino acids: CASSLMRGNIDTQYF. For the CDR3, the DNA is TGTGCCAGCAGCTTAATGCGGGGTAATATAGATACGCAGTATTTT.

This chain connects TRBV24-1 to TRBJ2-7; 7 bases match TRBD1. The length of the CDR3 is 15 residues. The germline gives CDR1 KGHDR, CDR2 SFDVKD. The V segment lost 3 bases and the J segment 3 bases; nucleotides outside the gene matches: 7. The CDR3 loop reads CATSDPRGDSYEQYV. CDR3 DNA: TGTGCCACCAGTGATCCTCGTGGGGACAGCTACGAGCAGTACGTC.

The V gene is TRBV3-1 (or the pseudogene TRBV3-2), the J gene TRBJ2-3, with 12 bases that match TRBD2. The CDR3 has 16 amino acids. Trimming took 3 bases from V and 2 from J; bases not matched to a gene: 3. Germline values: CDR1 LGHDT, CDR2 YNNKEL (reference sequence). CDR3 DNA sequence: TGTGCCAGCAGCCAGAGACTAGCGGGGGACACAGATACGCAGTATTTT. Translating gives CASSQRLAGDTDTQYF.

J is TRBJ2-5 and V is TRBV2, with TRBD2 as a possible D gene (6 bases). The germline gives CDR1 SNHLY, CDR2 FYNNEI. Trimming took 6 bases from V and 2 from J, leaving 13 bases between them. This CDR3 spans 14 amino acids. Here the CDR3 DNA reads TGTGCCAGCAGCCGGGGACGGGAGCAAGAGACCCAGTACTTC. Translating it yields CASSRGREQETQYF. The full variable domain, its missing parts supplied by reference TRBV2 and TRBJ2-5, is EPEVTQTPSHQVTQMGQEVILRCVPISNHLYFYWYRQILGQKVEFLVSFYNNEISEKSEIFDDQFSVERPDGSNFTLKIRSTKLEDSAMYFCASSRGREQETQYFGPGTRLLVL.

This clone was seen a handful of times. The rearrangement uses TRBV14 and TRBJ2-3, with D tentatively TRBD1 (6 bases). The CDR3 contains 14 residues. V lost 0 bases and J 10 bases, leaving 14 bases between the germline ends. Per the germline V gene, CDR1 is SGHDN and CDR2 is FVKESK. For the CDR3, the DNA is TGTGCCAGCAGCCAAGATCTGTGGGGGCCTTCGCAGTATTTT. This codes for CASSQDLWGPSQYF.

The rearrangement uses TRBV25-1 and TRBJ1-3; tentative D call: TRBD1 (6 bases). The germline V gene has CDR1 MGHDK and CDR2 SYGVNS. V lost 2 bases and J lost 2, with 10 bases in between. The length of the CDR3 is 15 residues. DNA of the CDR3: TGTGCCAGCAGTGAAAGACAGGTACCTGGAAACACCATATATTTT. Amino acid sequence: CASSERQVPGNTIYF.

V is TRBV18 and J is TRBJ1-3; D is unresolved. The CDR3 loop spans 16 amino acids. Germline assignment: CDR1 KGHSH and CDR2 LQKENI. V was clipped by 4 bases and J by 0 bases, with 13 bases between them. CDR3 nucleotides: TGTGCCAGCTCACTATCAAGAGTGGACTCTGGAAACACCATATATTTT. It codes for CASSLSRVDSGNTIYF.

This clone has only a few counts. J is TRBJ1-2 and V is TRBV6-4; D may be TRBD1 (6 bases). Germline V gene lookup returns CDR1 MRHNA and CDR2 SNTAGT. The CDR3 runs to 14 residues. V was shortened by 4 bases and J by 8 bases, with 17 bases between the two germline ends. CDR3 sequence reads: CASSVAQGHEGYTF. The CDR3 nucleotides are TGTGCCAGCAGTGTAGCCCAGGGGCATGAAGGCTACACCTTC.

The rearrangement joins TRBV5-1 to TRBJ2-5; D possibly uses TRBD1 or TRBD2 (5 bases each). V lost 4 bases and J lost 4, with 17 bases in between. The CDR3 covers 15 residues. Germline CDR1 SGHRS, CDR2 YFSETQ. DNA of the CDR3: TGCGCCAGCAGCCCTCAGGGACCGACGAGAGAGACCCAGTACTTC. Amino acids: CASSPQGPTRETQYF.

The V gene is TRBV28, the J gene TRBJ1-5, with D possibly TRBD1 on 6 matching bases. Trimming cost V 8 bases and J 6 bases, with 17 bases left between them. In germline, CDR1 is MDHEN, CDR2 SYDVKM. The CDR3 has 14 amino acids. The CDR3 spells CASLFQGLGQPQHF. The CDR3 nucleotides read TGTGCCAGCTTATTTCAGGGGCTCGGTCAGCCCCAGCATTTT.